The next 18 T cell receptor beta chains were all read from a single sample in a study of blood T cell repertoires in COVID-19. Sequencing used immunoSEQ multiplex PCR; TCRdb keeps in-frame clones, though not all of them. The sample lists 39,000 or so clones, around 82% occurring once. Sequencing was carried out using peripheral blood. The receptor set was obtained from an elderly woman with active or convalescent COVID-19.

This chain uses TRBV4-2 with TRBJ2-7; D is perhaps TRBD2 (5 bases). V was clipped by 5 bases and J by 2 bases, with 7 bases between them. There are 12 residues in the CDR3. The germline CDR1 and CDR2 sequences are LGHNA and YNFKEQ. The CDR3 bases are TGTGCCAGCAGCTGGGGAGCCTACGAGCAGTACTTC. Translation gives CASSWGAYEQYF.

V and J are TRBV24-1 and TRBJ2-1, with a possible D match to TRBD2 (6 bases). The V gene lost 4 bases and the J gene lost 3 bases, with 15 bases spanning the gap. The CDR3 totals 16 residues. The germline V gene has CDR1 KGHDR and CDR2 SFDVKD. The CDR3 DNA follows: TGTGCCACCAGTGACCCTAGCGAAAATAACTACAATGAGCAGTTCTTC. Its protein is CATSDPSENNYNEQFF.

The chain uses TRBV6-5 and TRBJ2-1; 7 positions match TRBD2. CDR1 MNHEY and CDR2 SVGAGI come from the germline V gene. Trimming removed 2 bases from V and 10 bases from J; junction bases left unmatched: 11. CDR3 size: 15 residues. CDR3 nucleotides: TGTGCCAGCAGTTACCTAGCGGCGTATGAATACGAGCAGTTCTTC. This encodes CASSYLAAYEYEQFF.

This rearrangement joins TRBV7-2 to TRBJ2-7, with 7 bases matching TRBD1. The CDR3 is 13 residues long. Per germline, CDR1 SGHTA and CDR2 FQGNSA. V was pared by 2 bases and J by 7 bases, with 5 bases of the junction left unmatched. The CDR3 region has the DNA TGTGCCAGCAGCTTAAAGGGGGCGTGGGAGCAGTACTTC. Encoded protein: CASSLKGAWEQYF.

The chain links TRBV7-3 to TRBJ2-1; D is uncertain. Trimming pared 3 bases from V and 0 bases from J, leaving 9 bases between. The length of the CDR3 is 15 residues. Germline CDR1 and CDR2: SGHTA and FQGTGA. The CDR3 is CASSFRPSSYNEQFF. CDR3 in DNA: TGTGCCAGCAGCTTCCGGCCTAGCTCCTACAATGAGCAGTTCTTC.

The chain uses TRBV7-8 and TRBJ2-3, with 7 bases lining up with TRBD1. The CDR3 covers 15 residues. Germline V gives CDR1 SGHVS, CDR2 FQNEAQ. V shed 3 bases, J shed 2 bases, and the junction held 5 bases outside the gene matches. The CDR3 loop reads CASSFDGTATDTQYF. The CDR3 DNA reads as TGTGCCAGCAGCTTTGATGGGACAGCCACAGATACGCAGTATTTT. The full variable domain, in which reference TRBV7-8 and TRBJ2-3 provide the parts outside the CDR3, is GAGVSQSPRYKVAKRGQDVALRCDPISGHVSLFWYQQALGQGPEFLTYFQNEAQLDKSGLPSDRFFAERPEGSVSTLKIQRTQQEDSAVYLCASSFDGTATDTQYFGPGTRLTVL.

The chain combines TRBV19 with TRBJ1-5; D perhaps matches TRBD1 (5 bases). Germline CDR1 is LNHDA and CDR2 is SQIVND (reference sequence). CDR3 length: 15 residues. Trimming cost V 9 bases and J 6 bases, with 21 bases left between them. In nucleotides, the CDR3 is TGTGCCAGCAGGGCGGGAAGGGAACCCAGTCAGCCCCAGCATTTT. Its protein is CASRAGREPSQPQHF.

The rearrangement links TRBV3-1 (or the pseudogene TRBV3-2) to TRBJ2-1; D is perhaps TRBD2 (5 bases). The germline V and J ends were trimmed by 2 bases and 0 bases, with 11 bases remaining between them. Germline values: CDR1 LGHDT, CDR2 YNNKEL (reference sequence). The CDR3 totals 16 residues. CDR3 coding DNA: TGTGCCAGCAGCCAATCGACTACATCCTCCTACAATGAGCAGTTCTTC. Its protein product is CASSQSTTSSYNEQFF.

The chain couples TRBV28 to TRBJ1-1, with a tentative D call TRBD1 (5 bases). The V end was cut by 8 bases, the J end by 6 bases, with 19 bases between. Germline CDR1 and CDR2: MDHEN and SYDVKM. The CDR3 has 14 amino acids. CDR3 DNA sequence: TGTGCCAGCGGCACAACGCAGGGAGGATCTGAAGCTTTCTTT. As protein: CASGTTQGGSEAFF.

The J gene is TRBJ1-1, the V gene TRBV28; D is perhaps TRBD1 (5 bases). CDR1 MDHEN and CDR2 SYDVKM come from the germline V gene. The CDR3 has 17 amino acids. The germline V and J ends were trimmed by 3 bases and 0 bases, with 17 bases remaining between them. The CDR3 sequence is CASSFPAGLRMNTEAFF. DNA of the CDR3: TGTGCCAGCAGTTTCCCTGCAGGGTTACGGATGAACACTGAAGCTTTCTTT.

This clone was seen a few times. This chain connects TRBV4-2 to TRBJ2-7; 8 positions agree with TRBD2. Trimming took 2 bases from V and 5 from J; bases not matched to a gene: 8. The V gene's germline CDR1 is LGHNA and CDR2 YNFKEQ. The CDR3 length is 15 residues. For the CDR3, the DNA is TGTGCCAGCAGCCAATTTTGGACTAGCTCAGACGAGCAGTACTTC. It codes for CASSQFWTSSDEQYF.

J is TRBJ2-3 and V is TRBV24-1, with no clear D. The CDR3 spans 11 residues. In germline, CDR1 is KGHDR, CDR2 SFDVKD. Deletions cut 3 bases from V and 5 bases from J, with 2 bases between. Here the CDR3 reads CATSDRDTQYF. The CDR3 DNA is TGTGCCACCAGTGATCGAGATACGCAGTATTTT.

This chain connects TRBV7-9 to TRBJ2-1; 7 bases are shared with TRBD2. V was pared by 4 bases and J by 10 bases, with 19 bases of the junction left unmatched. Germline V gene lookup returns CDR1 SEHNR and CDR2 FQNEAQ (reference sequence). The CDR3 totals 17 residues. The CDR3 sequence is CASSSIRDYGSIVEQFF. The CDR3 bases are TGTGCCAGCAGCTCAATCCGGGACTATGGCTCTATAGTCGAGCAGTTCTTC.

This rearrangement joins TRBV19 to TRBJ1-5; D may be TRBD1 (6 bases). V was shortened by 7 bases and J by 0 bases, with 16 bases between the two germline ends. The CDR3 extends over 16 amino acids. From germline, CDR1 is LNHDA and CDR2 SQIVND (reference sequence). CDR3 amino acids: CASKKTAGDSNQPQHF. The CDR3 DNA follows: TGTGCCAGTAAAAAAACGGCAGGGGATAGCAATCAGCCCCAGCATTTT.

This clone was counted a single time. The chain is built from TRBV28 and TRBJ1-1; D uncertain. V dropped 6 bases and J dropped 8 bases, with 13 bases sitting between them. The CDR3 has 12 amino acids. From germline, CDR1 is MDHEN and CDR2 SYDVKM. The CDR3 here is CASRGYPREAFF. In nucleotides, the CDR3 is TGTGCCAGCAGGGGCTACCCACGAGAAGCTTTCTTT.

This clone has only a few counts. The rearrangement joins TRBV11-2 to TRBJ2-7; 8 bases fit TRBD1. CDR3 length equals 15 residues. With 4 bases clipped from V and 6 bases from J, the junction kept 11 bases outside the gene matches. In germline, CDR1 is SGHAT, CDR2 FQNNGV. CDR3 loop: CASSSLRDRSSEQYF. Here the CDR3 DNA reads TGTGCCAGCAGCTCCCTTCGGGACAGGTCGTCCGAGCAGTACTTC.

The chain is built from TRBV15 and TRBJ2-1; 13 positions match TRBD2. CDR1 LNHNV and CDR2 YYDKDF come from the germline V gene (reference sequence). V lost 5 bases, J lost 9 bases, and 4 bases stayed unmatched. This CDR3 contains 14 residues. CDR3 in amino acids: CATSRGLAGVEQFF. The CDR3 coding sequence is TGTGCCACCAGCCGCGGACTAGCGGGAGTTGAGCAGTTCTTC.

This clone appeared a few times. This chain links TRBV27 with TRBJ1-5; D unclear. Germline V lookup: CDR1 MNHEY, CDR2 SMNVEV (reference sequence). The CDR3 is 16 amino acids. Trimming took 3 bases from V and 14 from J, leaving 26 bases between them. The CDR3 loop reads CASSFVRWGATIVEHF. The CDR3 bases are TGTGCCAGCAGTTTCGTAAGGTGGGGAGCAACTATAGTTGAGCATTTT.